The 21 T cell receptor beta chains presented below share a single source sample, sequenced in a study of cytomegalovirus exposure and HLA in healthy donors. Primers included in the PCR were 60 Vbeta and 13 Jbeta primers. Using immunoSEQ multiplex PCR, the repertoire was profiled, and TCRdb retains in-frame clones only, with some absent. In all, the sample yields approximately 54,000 clones. The sequencing input was PBMCs. The receptors originated from a woman in her 40s in good health and CMV-seronegative.

The rearrangement uses TRBV19 and TRBJ2-5; D not resolved. This CDR3 region has 13 residues. Trimming took 6 bases from V and 2 from J, leaving 10 bases between them. CDR1 and CDR2 (germline): LNHDA, SQIVND (reference sequence). CDR3 region: CASRTHTQETQYF. CDR3 in DNA: TGTGCCAGTAGAACCCATACTCAAGAGACCCAGTACTTC.

The V gene is TRBV15, the J gene TRBJ1-1; D not resolved. The V and J ends lost 0 bases and 3 bases respectively, with 14 bases between them. CDR1 is LNHNV and CDR2 is YYDKDF in the germline V gene (reference sequence). The CDR3 loop spans 16 amino acids. Written as DNA, the CDR3 is TGTGCCACCAGCAGAGATTGGGAGCGAAGGGACACTGAAGCTTTCTTT. As protein: CATSRDWERRDTEAFF.

The chain uses TRBV6-5 and TRBJ2-1; a possible D gene is TRBD2 (6 bases). The CDR3 has 14 amino acids. With 0 bases removed from V and 9 bases from J, the gap between germline ends came to 12 bases. Germline values: CDR1 MNHEY, CDR2 SVGAGI. The CDR3 DNA reads as TGTGCCAGCAGTTACTCGACTAGGCGGGGTGAGCAGTTCTTC. It codes for CASSYSTRRGEQFF.

The chain is built from TRBV11-1 and TRBJ2-3; tentatively, D is TRBD1 (6 bases). This CDR3 spans 16 amino acids. Germline V lookup: CDR1 SGHAT, CDR2 FQDESV (reference sequence). V was cut by 1 base and J by 2 bases, with 13 bases left in between. DNA for the CDR3: TGTGCCAGCAGCTTAGGGCAGGGGCTGGTCACAGATACGCAGTATTTT. Translation gives CASSLGQGLVTDTQYF.

This chain connects TRBV5-6 to TRBJ1-2; the D gene is possibly TRBD1 (5 bases). The germline CDR1 and CDR2 sequences are SGHDT and YYEEEE. The V end was cut by 4 bases, the J end by 6 bases, with 13 bases between. This CDR3 comprises 13 residues. The CDR3 protein is CASSRGSADGYTF. The CDR3 nucleotides are TGTGCCAGCAGCCGGGGGTCGGCCGATGGCTACACCTTC.

The V call is TRBV6-5, the J call TRBJ1-4; TRBD1 matches 12 bases. The CDR3 is 14 residues long. The germline CDR1 and CDR2 sequences are MNHEY and SVGAGI. Germline trimming cut 5 bases from V and 11 bases from J; bases unmatched to any gene: 6. The CDR3 loop reads CASSRGQGAVKLFF. The CDR3, as DNA: TGTGCCAGCAGTCGGGGACAGGGGGCGGTGAAACTGTTTTTT.

CDR3 region: CASSLRDMNTEAFF. As DNA, the CDR3 is TGTGCCAGCAGCTTGAGAGACATGAACACTGAAGCTTTCTTT. This sequence joins TRBV5-5 and TRBJ1-1; D is uncertain. Germline V gene data show CDR1 as SGHKS and CDR2 as YYEKEE (reference sequence). The CDR3 extends over 14 amino acids. V lost 1 base and J 0 bases, leaving 7 bases between the germline ends.

This chain joins TRBV7-9 and TRBJ2-7; 8 bases are shared with TRBD1. This CDR3 comprises 17 residues. Germline V gives CDR1 SEHNR, CDR2 FQNEAQ (reference sequence). Trimming at V came to 2 bases and at J to 0 bases, leaving 9 bases not matched to a gene. The CDR3 DNA reads TGTGCCAGCAGCTTAAATATAGGGACAGGCCGCTCCTACGAGCAGTACTTC. This translates into CASSLNIGTGRSYEQYF.

This chain uses TRBV28 with TRBJ2-7; TRBD2 matches at 7 bases. The V segment lost 6 bases and the J segment 3 bases; nucleotides outside the gene matches: 8. This CDR3 region has 14 residues. Germline V gives CDR1 MDHEN, CDR2 SYDVKM. The CDR3 loop reads CASRLSGGSYEQYF. The CDR3 nucleotides are TGTGCCAGCAGACTCTCCGGGGGGAGCTACGAGCAGTACTTC.

This chain connects TRBV5-4 to TRBJ2-1, with 9 bases matching TRBD1. Germline V CDR1 and CDR2: SGHNT, YYREEE (reference sequence). The CDR3 covers 15 residues. The J segment lost 8 bases and the V segment lost 0 bases, leaving 6 bases of the junction unmatched. CDR3 bases: TGTGCCAGCAGCTTGGTGGTGACAGGGGGTGATGAGCAGTTCTTC. Translation gives CASSLVVTGGDEQFF.

The chain links TRBV10-3 to TRBJ1-5; TRBD1 matches at 9 bases. CDR3 size: 14 residues. Germline CDR1 is ENHRY and CDR2 is SYGVKD. V trimming: 4 bases; J trimming: 6 bases; junction bases outside the gene matches: 4. The CDR3 DNA reads TGTGCCATCAGTGTACAGGGGGCCGGTCAGCCCCAGCATTTT. Its protein is CAISVQGAGQPQHF.

The rearrangement joins TRBV19 to TRBJ1-5, with a weak D call TRBD1 (6 bases). Trimming shortened V by 6 bases and J by 5 bases, and 11 bases separated the two germline ends. CDR3 length: 13 residues. CDR1 and CDR2 (germline): LNHDA, SQIVND (reference sequence). The CDR3 protein is CASSTQGHQPQHF. CDR3 bases: TGTGCCAGTAGCACCCAGGGGCATCAGCCCCAGCATTTT. The variable domain in full, completed from reference TRBV19 and TRBJ1-5, reads DGGITQSPKYLFRKEGQNVTLSCEQNLNHDAMYWYRQDPGQGLRLIYYSQIVNDFQKGDIAEGYSVSREKKESFPLTVTSAQKNPTAFYLCASSTQGHQPQHFGDGTRLSIL.

The chain is built from TRBV6-1 and TRBJ2-7, with 11 bases identical to TRBD1. Losses at the gene ends were 4 bases for V and 7 bases for J; bases not matched to a gene: 9. The CDR3 totals 15 residues. The germline V gene has CDR1 MNHNS and CDR2 SASEGT. Written as DNA, the CDR3 is TGTGCCAGCAGTGGGTGGGACAGGGGGAGAAAAGAGCAGTACTTC. Protein sequence: CASSGWDRGRKEQYF.

This chain connects TRBV5-1 to TRBJ2-3; 13 bases align to TRBD2. Germline V gives CDR1 SGHRS, CDR2 YFSETQ. With V trimmed by 0 bases and J by 1 base, 5 bases remained unmatched. This CDR3 is 18 amino acids long. Written as DNA, the CDR3 is TGCGCCAGCAGCTTGGCCGCGGGACTAGCGGGGCGCACAGATACGCAGTATTTT. Translating gives CASSLAAGLAGRTDTQYF.

V is TRBV5-1 and J is TRBJ2-7, with D possibly being TRBD2 (5 bases). In germline, CDR1 is SGHRS, CDR2 YFSETQ. V dropped 5 bases and J dropped 2 bases, with 14 bases sitting between them. CDR3 length: 14 residues. The CDR3 spells CASSAEVSAYEQYF. CDR3 nucleotide sequence: TGCGCCAGCAGTGCGGAGGTCTCTGCCTACGAGCAGTACTTC.

V and J are TRBV7-9 and TRBJ1-1, with D perhaps TRBD1 (5 bases). V was shortened by 6 bases and J by 0 bases, with 11 bases between the two germline ends. This CDR3 contains 14 residues. Germline CDR1 reads SEHNR; CDR2 reads FQNEAQ (reference sequence). The CDR3 loop reads CASSIGTVNTEAFF. CDR3 nucleotides: TGTGCCAGCAGTATCGGGACTGTGAACACTGAAGCTTTCTTT.

The chain is built from TRBV5-1 and TRBJ1-6; D might be TRBD1 (6 bases). V was cut by 0 bases and J by 6 bases, with 10 bases left in between. Germline CDR1 and CDR2: SGHRS and YFSETQ. The length of the CDR3 is 15 residues. CDR3 protein: CASSLATGGNSPLHF. In DNA form, the CDR3 reads TGCGCCAGCAGCTTGGCGACAGGAGGTAATTCACCCCTCCACTTT.

V and J are TRBV28 and TRBJ2-5; a weak D match, TRBD2 (6 bases). Trimming cost V 2 bases and J 2 bases, with 9 bases left between them. The CDR3 is 14 amino acids. Germline V gene sequence: CDR1 MDHEN, CDR2 SYDVKM. This CDR3 reads CASSLGGWQETQYF. As DNA, the CDR3 is TGTGCCAGCAGTTTAGGGGGGTGGCAAGAGACCCAGTACTTC.

V is TRBV6-1 and J is TRBJ2-7; D is perhaps TRBD2 (5 bases). Germline assignment: CDR1 MNHNS and CDR2 SASEGT. V was clipped by 7 bases and J by 6 bases, with 19 bases between them. This CDR3 has 14 residues. Here the CDR3 reads CASNDEGLSSEQYF. CDR3 in DNA: TGTGCCAGCAATGATGAGGGTTTGTCTAGCGAGCAGTACTTC.

This rearrangement joins TRBV5-1 to TRBJ2-2, with D maybe TRBD1 (5 bases). Germline V gives CDR1 SGHRS, CDR2 YFSETQ. The V end lost 0 bases, the J end lost 2 bases, and 8 bases lay between the germline ends. CDR3 size: 15 residues. The CDR3 DNA reads TGCGCCAGCAGCTTGGACAGGAGAAACACCGGGGAGCTGTTTTTT. Its translation is CASSLDRRNTGELFF.

The chain uses TRBV13 and TRBJ2-7; D is perhaps TRBD2 (6 bases). The CDR3 covers 13 residues. Trimming pared 5 bases from V and 5 bases from J, leaving 13 bases between. Germline V lookup: CDR1 PRHDT, CDR2 FYEKMQ (reference sequence). The CDR3 DNA is TGTGCCAGCAGCCGGCTAGCGTTGAACGAGCAGTACTTC. Translated: CASSRLALNEQYF.